The 19 T cell receptor beta chains listed next were all sequenced from one sample in a study of neurological immune-mediated disorders. One entry per CDR3 protein, called by TCRdb with MiXCR from the 5' RACE reads. Seen here are about 79,000 distinct CDR3 sequences, approximately 14% observed once, and the top ten hold 6.5% to 8%. The sequenced sample was PBMCs. The receptors stem from a woman in her 50s in good health.

This clonotype was detected ten times or more. The chain couples TRBV5-1 to TRBJ2-5; D is unclear. V was shortened by 4 bases and J by 1 base, with 17 bases between the two germline ends. This CDR3 comprises 16 residues. CDR1 and CDR2 (germline): SGHRS, YFSETQ. CDR3 bases: TGCGCCAGCAGCCTCTCAACAGTCCCAATCCAAGAGACCCAGTACTTC. This sequence encodes CASSLSTVPIQETQYF.

Worth noting for this clonotype: With a much larger clone just one base away, this may be a read error. CDR3: CASSPRTGGLSYEKLFF. The CDR3 nucleotides read TGTGCCAGCAGTCCCCGGACAGGGGGCCTGTCTTATGAAAAACTGTTTTTT. J is TRBJ1-4 and V is TRBV28, with 11 bases fitting TRBD1. The CDR3 is 17 amino acids. J lost 6 bases, V lost 5 bases, and 11 bases had no gene match. CDR1 is MDHEN and CDR2 is SYDVKM in the germline V gene. Looking up the rest from reference TRBV28 and TRBJ1-4 gives the full variable domain: DVKVTQSSRYLVKRTGEKVFLECVQDMDHENMFWYRQDPGLGLRLIYFSYDVKMKEKGDIPEGYSVSREKKERFSLILESASTNQTSMYLCASSPRTGGLSYEKLFFGSGTQLSVL.

This clonotype was picked up many times. CDR3 protein: CSARALDYIAFF. The CDR3 DNA is TGCAGTGCTAGAGCCCTGGACTATATAGCTTTCTTT. The chain combines TRBV20-1 with TRBJ1-1; no clear D gene. Germline assignment: CDR1 DFQATT and CDR2 SNEGSKA (reference sequence). Trimming took off 1 base at V and 10 bases at J, with 13 bases between the two ends. The CDR3 is made up of 12 amino acids.

In this sample, this clonotype turned up many times. The chain uses TRBV5-1 and TRBJ2-7; 13 positions agree with TRBD2. In germline, CDR1 is SGHRS, CDR2 YFSETQ. There are 15 residues in the CDR3. V lost 1 base and J lost 5; bases outside the gene matches: 3. CDR3 DNA: TGCGCCAGCAGCTTGACTAGCGGGAGGGCCGACGAGCAGTACTTC. Protein product: CASSLTSGRADEQYF.

The sample holds one count of this clonotype. The junction departs from germline at one end; a sequencing error may be responsible. The chain has TRBV7-3 and TRBJ2-1; TRBD1 or TRBD2 may be the D gene (5 bases each). Per germline, CDR1 SGHTA and CDR2 FQGTGA. The CDR3 runs to 15 residues. CDR3 coding DNA: TGTGCCAGATCCCTTGGGGGTGGCTCCTACAATGAGAAGTTCTTC. Its translation: CARSLGGGSYNEKFF.

CDR3 sequence (DNA): TGTGCCAGCACCCCAGGGGGGGGTACTGTCTACGAGCAGTACTTC. It is translated as CASTPGGGTVYEQYF. The rearrangement links TRBV6-6 to TRBJ2-7; perhaps D is TRBD1 or TRBD2 (7 bases each). The CDR3 contains 15 residues. V lost 7 bases and J lost 3, with 19 bases in between. Germline values: CDR1 MNHNY, CDR2 SVGAGI (reference sequence).

The CDR3 DNA sequence: TGCAGTGCTCCGGGACGCCCTGGCAGCAATCAGCCCCAGCATTTT. This gives the protein CSAPGRPGSNQPQHF. The chain uses TRBV20-1 and TRBJ1-5, with D maybe TRBD1 (5 bases). The CDR3 has 15 amino acids. Between the trimmed V and J ends, which lost 5 bases and 1 base, there was a span of 15 bases. From germline, CDR1 is DFQATT and CDR2 SNEGSKA (reference sequence).

With regard to this clonotype: At one end the junction does not follow the germline gene, possibly because of a read error. The chain recombines TRBV5-1 with TRBJ2-5; TRBD2 agrees at 7 bases. Germline V gene lookup returns CDR1 SGHRS and CDR2 YFSETQ. This CDR3 comprises 16 residues. The CDR3 nucleotides read TGCGCCATCAGCTTTGGATTAGCGGGTGGGCAAGAGACCCAGTACTTC. Translation: CAISFGLAGGQETQYF.

This clonotype was seen at least ten times. The gene calls are TRBV5-1 and TRBJ1-2; tentative D call: TRBD1 (6 bases). CDR3 length equals 16 residues. Germline CDR1 SGHRS, CDR2 YFSETQ. Deletions cut 0 bases from V and 6 bases from J, with 18 bases between. CDR3 amino acids: CASSLEGQPRWDGYTF. CDR3 coding DNA: TGCGCCAGCAGCTTGGAAGGACAGCCCCGCTGGGATGGCTACACCTTC.

The rearrangement uses TRBV5-1 and TRBJ2-1; D is undetermined. V was shortened by 0 bases and J by 0 bases, with 13 bases between the two germline ends. Germline V lookup: CDR1 SGHRS, CDR2 YFSETQ. This CDR3 contains 17 residues. CDR3 coding DNA: TGCGCCAGCAGCTTGGTTTTGTCAGAGAGCTCCTACAATGAGCAGTTCTTC. This gives the protein CASSLVLSESSYNEQFF.

The V call is TRBV4-1, the J call TRBJ1-5, with D unclear. V lost 0 bases and J lost 5, with 11 bases in between. The germline V gene has CDR1 MGHRA and CDR2 YSYEKL. The CDR3 extends over 15 amino acids. The CDR3 protein is CASSQDSQAYQPQHF. The CDR3 DNA reads as TGCGCCAGCAGCCAAGATTCGCAGGCTTATCAGCCCCAGCATTTT.

This clonotype was counted a few times. J is TRBJ2-2 and V is TRBV6-5, with 7 bases fitting TRBD1. The CDR3 sequence is 15 residues long. The germline V gene has CDR1 MNHEY and CDR2 SVGAGI. V lost 2 bases and J lost 1; bases outside the gene matches: 1. The CDR3 nucleotides are TGTGCCAGCAGTTACCACAGGGGGAACACCGGGGAGCTGTTTTTT. Translation gives CASSYHRGNTGELFF.

This clonotype was seen repeatedly, ten times or more. The rearrangement uses TRBV11-3 and TRBJ2-7; D is unresolved. Germline CDR1 reads SGHNT; CDR2 reads YENEEA. Trimming cost V 0 bases and J 4 bases, with 10 bases left between them. CDR3 length: 14 residues. DNA for the CDR3: TGTGCCAGCAGCTTAGATCTTAGTCGGTACGAGCAGTACTTC. Translation gives CASSLDLSRYEQYF.

In this sample, this clonotype turned up many times. The rearrangement joins TRBV28 to TRBJ2-7; 8 nucleotides match TRBD2. The germline CDR1 and CDR2 sequences are MDHEN and SYDVKM. V trimming: 7 bases; J trimming: 3 bases; junction bases outside the gene matches: 2. This CDR3 comprises 12 residues. CDR3 in amino acids: CASISGVYEQYF. CDR3 coding DNA: TGTGCCAGCATTAGCGGGGTCTACGAGCAGTACTTC.

The CDR3 coding sequence is TGCGCCAGCAGCTTGATACCTAGCGGGAGCTCTCGATCCTACAATGAGCAGTTCTTC. Translating it yields CASSLIPSGSSRSYNEQFF. The chain employs TRBV5-1 and TRBJ2-1, with 10 bases that match TRBD2. The CDR3 runs 19 residues. V lost 1 base to trimming and J lost 1 base; unmatched junction nucleotides: 11. From germline, CDR1 is SGHRS and CDR2 YFSETQ.

This clonotype was detected many times. This chain links TRBV5-1 with TRBJ2-7; no clear D. Looked up from germline, CDR1 is SGHRS and CDR2 is YFSETQ. This CDR3 spans 15 amino acids. V was shortened by 0 bases and J by 0 bases, with 10 bases between the two germline ends. The CDR3 region is CASSLDPQRSYEQYF. In DNA, the CDR3 is TGCGCCAGCAGCTTGGACCCCCAGCGCTCCTACGAGCAGTACTTC.

This clonotype was found a few times. V usage is TRBV6-5 and J usage is TRBJ2-3; D perhaps matches TRBD2 (6 bases). Germline V lookup: CDR1 MNHEY, CDR2 SVGAGI. The CDR3 is 15 residues long. The V gene lost 6 bases and the J gene lost 3 bases, with 16 bases spanning the gap. DNA for the CDR3: TGTGCCAGCAGGGCCGCAGAGGCGGGGACAGATACGCAGTATTTT. Protein: CASRAAEAGTDTQYF.

This clonotype was recorded many times. The chain links TRBV5-1 to TRBJ2-3; D unclear. This CDR3 spans 15 amino acids. Germline CDR1 is SGHRS and CDR2 is YFSETQ. The V end was cut by 4 bases, the J end by 3 bases, with 15 bases between. The CDR3 coding sequence is TGCGCCAGCAGCCGCCTTGGTCCCTTTACAGATACGCAGTATTTT. Its protein product is CASSRLGPFTDTQYF. The whole variable domain, remainder taken from reference TRBV5-1 and TRBJ2-3, is KAGVTQTPRYLIKTRGQQVTLSCSPISGHRSVSWYQQTPGQGLQFLFEYFSETQRNKGNFPGRFSGRQFSNSRSEMNVSTLELGDSALYLCASSRLGPFTDTQYFGPGTRLTVL.

In its sample, this clonotype was seen many times. The J gene is TRBJ2-1, the V gene TRBV5-1; 8 bases fit TRBD1. The CDR3 sequence is 13 residues long. Trimming cost V 3 bases and J 14 bases; bases outside gene matches: 10. CDR1 SGHRS and CDR2 YFSETQ come from the germline V gene. The CDR3 loop reads CASSSDGQGVEFF. The CDR3, as DNA: TGCGCCAGCAGCTCGGACGGACAGGGCGTTGAGTTCTTC.